This T cell receptor (beta chain) was recovered during a study of regulatory T cells in long-lasting Graves disease (dated by TCRdb to 2020 to 2022). Study-level background: Persistent Graves' disease was defined as antithyroid drug treatment for over 5 years with persistently positive TSH receptor autoantibodies. The study was conducted in China and was registered as a clinical trial. A total of 35 or so samples were covered by TCR sequencing, comprising some 13 persistent and around 20 newly diagnosed Graves' disease patients. On average, persistent Graves' disease patients in the clinical cohort had been on antithyroid drugs for approximately 10 years. This study used TCR sequencing and RNA sequencing of peripheral blood to compare persistent Graves' disease patients against newly diagnosed Graves' disease patients.

This clonotype was counted at least ten times. Its recognized antigen is unknown. No much larger clonotype is one base removed from it; base qualities were not supplied. On the study overall, not on this receptor specifically: Compared with newly diagnosed patients, patients with persistent Graves' disease had lower TCR Shannon entropy and fewer highly expanded clones, which suggests clonal expansion. TRBV28, TRBJ1-2 and TRBJ2-5 were preferentially used in persistent disease, while TRBV20-1 and TRBJ2-1 were favored in newly diagnosed disease. Sequencing and analysis were restricted to the TCR beta chain. The study examined only peripheral blood because the primary lesion, thyroid tissue, could not be accessed. The authors noted that the small sample size was a limitation that may lower accuracy. More public clonotypes were shared among persistent patients (under 3,000) than among newly diagnosed patients (roughly 1,000).

At the junction V is shortened by 3 bases and J by 4 bases; bases outside the gene matches: 11. The germline V gene specifies SGHAT as CDR1 and FQNNGV as CDR2. From the cysteine through the phenylalanine, the CDR3 covers 16 amino acids. The DNA shown is the 48-base CDR3, in frame from base 1. The label giving this sample's time point can be read as: persistent/refractory GD, antithyroid drugs over 5 years with positive TRAb. For both TCR sequencing and RNA sequencing, RNA was extracted from PBMCs in TRIzol. The diagnosis of Graves' disease followed American Thyroid Association guidelines. Patients were recruited from an endocrinology department in Xi'an, China. Each patient gave approximately 10 milliliters of peripheral blood, collected in an EDTA anticoagulant tube. Ficoll Paque Plus density gradient separation was used to isolate PBMCs, and no further T cell sorting was performed. RNA quality was checked with an Agilent 2100 Bioanalyzer and agarose gel, and concentration with a NanoDrop 2000.

Library method: multiplex PCR. Sequencer: Illumina HiSeq 4000. TCR beta libraries were built with iRepertoire HTBI primers and Arm-PCR amplification of CDR3 regions. Gel purification was performed on PCR products prior to sequencing. The study's own analysis went as follows. Gene usage analysis of CDR3 amino acid clonotypes used the approximately 62 TRBV and 12 to 15 TRBJ segments found across samples. COPE and FqMerger were used to merge the filtered high-quality paired reads into contigs. BLAST was used to align contigs to IMGT TRBV, TRBD and TRBJ reference genes, and CDR3 was defined according to IMGT. Any clonotype with a frequency above 0.1% was counted as a highly expanded clone. Shannon entropy was used to measure repertoire diversity, and the Gini coefficient was used to measure V-J evenness. A clonotype found in more than one individual was treated as public. TCRdb trimmed the raw reads at Q25, called clones with MiXCR and kept productive beta chains. One record per CDR3 amino acid sequence lists the most common genes and DNA. What appears here as the V and J calls and clone size reflects TCRdb's work, not the paper's. This sample holds almost 350,000 distinct CDR3 sequences; around a fifth were observed only once. Jointly, the top ten make up over 25% of the sample.

The receptor was derived from a female donor with Graves disease. The chain is assembled from TRBV11-2 and TRBJ2-7, and 8 junctional nucleotides match TRBD1. The specimen comprised peripheral blood mononuclear cells (PBMCs), sampled when the disease was refractory, from a patient treated with antithyroid drugs. The encoded CDR3 is CASSFTYSGTGYEQYF. The base sequence is TGTGCCAGCAGCTTTACTTACTCCGGGACAGGTTACGAGCAGTACTTC. The full variable domain, with segments outside the CDR3 supplied by the reference TRBV11-2 and TRBJ2-7 proteins, appears as EAGVAQSPRYKIIEKRQSVAFWCNPISGHATLYWYQQILGQGPKLLIQFQNNGVVDDSQLPKDRFSAERLKGVDSTLKIQPAKLEDSAVYLCASSFTYSGTGYEQYFGPGTRLTVT.